Below, one TCR beta chain is given with its context. Its antigen is currently unknown. Through a sample-barcoded 5' primer and a J-beta primer mix, a second PCR was run for roughly 7 to 11 cycles. From each sample, at least 3 million paired-end reads containing CDR3 were obtained. In TCRdb, the 5' RACE reads were re-called with MiXCR into one record per CDR3 protein. The sample contains about 1,400,000 distinct CDR3 sequences, around 55% of which appear only once. In each sample, at least 6 million PBMCs were isolated. At least 5 micrograms of total RNA were extracted per sample. This sample was included in a study of blood T cells in healthy people across ages. Study-level points and caveats: Diversity was higher, and naive CD4+ cells more numerous, in long-lived donors than in aged donors.

CDR1 is SGHRS, CDR2 YFSETQ, per germline. This CDR3 has 13 residues. This rearrangement joins TRBV5-1 to TRBJ2-5; D is possibly TRBD1 (5 bases). The J call may be faulty, since TRBJ2-7 better matches the DNA end. The receptor was isolated from a man younger than 30 in good health. Sequencing used blood. The CDR3 is CASSWSRVYEQYF. In DNA form, the CDR3 reads TGCGCCAGCAGCTGGAGCAGGGTTTACGAGCAGTACTTC.